This T cell receptor (beta chain) was profiled in a study of shared clonotypes between healthy human individuals. CD45RO-negative CD8 cells positively selected for CCR7 made up the naive population, which excluded terminally differentiated effector memory CD45RA+ cells. Some clones are missing from TCRdb's copy, which holds only in-frame ones; the method was immunoSEQ multiplex PCR. The data show millions of clones, approximately 94% seen once. The CDR3 length is 13 residues. Germline CDR1 reads SGHVS; CDR2 reads FNYEAQ. The germline V and J ends were trimmed by 8 bases and 5 bases, with 15 bases remaining between them.

This receptor was taken from a man between 18 and 29 years old in good health. Sequencing was carried out using naive CD8+ T cells sorted from blood. This sequence joins TRBV7-6 and TRBJ1-1; D is unresolved. The CDR3 reads CASLTWGMTEAFF. The CDR3 bases are TGTGCCAGCCTGACATGGGGAATGACTGAAGCTTTCTTT.